This is a list of T cell receptor beta chains from one sample in a study of blood T cells in healthy people across ages. TCRdb independently ran MiXCR on the 5' RACE reads; one entry per CDR3 protein. Of over 1,200,000 distinct CDR3 sequences in the sample, 59% were seen once. The sample consisted of blood. The receptors stem from a man between 18 and 35 years old in good health. Both conserved end residues are trimmed from each CDR3. A D gene is named only where the DNA matches it firmly.

CDR3	D	V	J
ASSQDSRENTQY	-	TRBV4-3	TRBJ2-3
ASSLSGQGNYEQY	TRBD1	TRBV27	-
ASTGWRGHYEQY	-	TRBV2	-
ASSRGSGGLNGELF	TRBD2	TRBV4-1	TRBJ2-2
ASSEMKSYRLNTQY	-	TRBV6-1	TRBJ2-3
SVVPGASYEQF	-	TRBV29-1	TRBJ2-1
ASSYEGPSDEQY	-	TRBV6-5	TRBJ2-7
ASSQGRGVRNEQF	-	TRBV4-1	TRBJ2-1
ASSVSGGRTEAF	TRBD1	TRBV25-1	TRBJ1-1
ATSDVAQPYGYT	-	TRBV24-1	TRBJ1-2
ASSDSTSSYEQY	-	TRBV10-1	TRBJ2-7
ASREEPSGNEQF	-	TRBV7-9	TRBJ2-1
ASSFYLQGFEQF	-	TRBV7-9	TRBJ2-1
ASSESGLGNQPQH	-	TRBV25-1	TRBJ1-5
ASSQHGANRRTTDTQY	-	TRBV9	TRBJ2-3
SVVSGSYEQY	-	TRBV29-1	TRBJ2-7
ASSRTGGNNYGQY	TRBD1	TRBV28	TRBJ2-7
ASSFPGGINYGYT	-	TRBV7-2	TRBJ1-2
ASSLAPGERDDYEQY	TRBD2	TRBV7-6	TRBJ2-7
ASSLNAGRNTEAF	-	TRBV7-3	TRBJ1-1
ASSVVPGSTGELF	-	TRBV9	TRBJ2-2
ASSQGVTDTQY	-	TRBV4-3	TRBJ2-3
ASSLRRGPSMNTEAF	-	TRBV7-9	TRBJ1-1
ASSRTGTSVRTEAF	TRBD1	TRBV6-6	TRBJ1-1
ASRLLAGGPVETQY	TRBD2	TRBV27	-
ASQRTGGSGANVPT	TRBD1	TRBV5-8	TRBJ2-6
ASSPLEGNTEAF	-	TRBV6-2/TRBV6-3	TRBJ1-1
ASSPNFETQY	-	TRBV2	TRBJ2-5
AWSVFRLAKNIQY	-	TRBV30	TRBJ2-4
SVEGLTSGEYNEQY	TRBD2	TRBV29-1	TRBJ2-7
ASSQVAGVSEQY	-	TRBV4-1	TRBJ2-7
ASTEGAGELF	-	TRBV25-1	TRBJ2-2
ASRTTGGAWGYT	TRBD1	TRBV27	TRBJ1-2
ASSLRGGAERNEQF	-	TRBV13	TRBJ2-1
ASSQVTSPYEQY	-	TRBV4-3	TRBJ2-7
ASSYLAGDINEQF	TRBD2	TRBV7-7	TRBJ2-1
ASSLTSGILQETQY	TRBD2	TRBV12-3/TRBV12-4	TRBJ2-3
ASSYGQGIFWGYT	TRBD1	TRBV12-3/TRBV12-4	TRBJ1-2